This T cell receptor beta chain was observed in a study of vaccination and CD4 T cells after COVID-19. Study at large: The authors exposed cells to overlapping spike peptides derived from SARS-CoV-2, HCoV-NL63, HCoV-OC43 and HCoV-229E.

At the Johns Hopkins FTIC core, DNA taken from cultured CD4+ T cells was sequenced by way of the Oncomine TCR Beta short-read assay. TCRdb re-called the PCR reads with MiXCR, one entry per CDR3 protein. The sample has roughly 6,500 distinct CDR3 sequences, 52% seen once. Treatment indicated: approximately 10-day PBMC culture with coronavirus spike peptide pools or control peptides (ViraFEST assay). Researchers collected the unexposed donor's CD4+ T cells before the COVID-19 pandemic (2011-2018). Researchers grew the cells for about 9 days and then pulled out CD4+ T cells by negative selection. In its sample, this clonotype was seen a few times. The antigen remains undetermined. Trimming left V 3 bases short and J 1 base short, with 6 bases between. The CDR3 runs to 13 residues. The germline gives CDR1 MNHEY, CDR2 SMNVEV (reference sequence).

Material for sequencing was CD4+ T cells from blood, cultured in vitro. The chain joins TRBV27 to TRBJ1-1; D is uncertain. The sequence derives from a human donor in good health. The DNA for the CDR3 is TGTGCCAGCAGTTTCAGAAAGAACACTGAAGCTTTCTTT. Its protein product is CASSFRKNTEAFF.